The next 21 T cell receptor beta chains were all read from a single sample in a study of shared clonotypes between healthy human individuals. The repertoire was sequenced with immunoSEQ multiplex PCR; TCRdb's copy has only in-frame clones and lacks some. The sample holds over 2 million clones; 85% to 95% are singletons and the top ten take under 0.15%. Material: naive CD4+ T cells sorted from blood. Subset defined: CD45RA+ positively selected. These receptors originate from a man aged 18-30 years in good health.

In this sample, this clone turned up once. V usage is TRBV25-1 and J usage is TRBJ1-5; possibly TRBD1 for D (5 bases). This CDR3 is 12 amino acids long. V lost 4 bases to trimming and J lost 6 bases, with 7 bases between them. Germline V CDR1 and CDR2: MGHDK, SYGVNS. The CDR3 loop reads CASSGGIQPQHF. For the CDR3, the DNA is TGTGCCAGCAGTGGGGGGATTCAGCCCCAGCATTTT.

CDR3 amino acids: CASSLVMSPNSPLHF. The CDR3 DNA follows: TGCGCCAGCAGCTTGGTGATGAGTCCAAATTCACCCCTCCACTTT. The chain couples TRBV5-1 to TRBJ1-6; no clear D gene. The CDR3 length is 15 residues. The germline V gene encodes CDR1 SGHRS and CDR2 YFSETQ. V was clipped by 0 bases and J by 7 bases, with 11 bases between them.

The chain has TRBV18 and TRBJ1-5; D uncertain. Trimming removed 0 bases from V and 3 bases from J, with 9 bases in between. The CDR3 is 15 amino acids. The germline gives CDR1 KGHSH, CDR2 LQKENI. The CDR3, as DNA: TGTGCCAGCTCACCACCAGGGTCAATCAATCAGCCCCAGCATTTT. Protein: CASSPPGSINQPQHF. Full variable domain (missing parts from reference TRBV18 and TRBJ1-5): NAGVMQNPRHLVRRRGQEARLRCSPMKGHSHVYWYRQLPEEGLKFMVYLQKENIIDESGMPKERFSAEFPKEGPSILRIQQVVRGDSAAYFCASSPPGSINQPQHFGDGTRLSIL.

This chain links TRBV6-6 with TRBJ2-7; 9 bases line up with TRBD1. Trimming removed 6 bases from V and 4 bases from J; junction bases left unmatched: 10. The CDR3 is 15 amino acids. Per germline, CDR1 MNHNY and CDR2 SVGAGI (reference sequence). The CDR3 protein is CASRETGQGFYEQYF. Here the CDR3 DNA reads TGTGCCAGCAGAGAGACGGGACAGGGTTTTTACGAGCAGTACTTC.

J is TRBJ1-1 and V is TRBV5-4, with a weak D call TRBD1 (5 bases). There are 14 residues in the CDR3. Germline V CDR1 and CDR2: SGHNT, YYREEE (reference sequence). Between the trimmed V and J ends, which lost 6 bases and 5 bases, there was a span of 17 bases. CDR3 protein: CASTLKGPVTEAFF. CDR3 nucleotide sequence: TGTGCCAGCACTCTAAAGGGGCCGGTTACTGAAGCTTTCTTT.

The chain joins TRBV30 to TRBJ1-2; D ambiguous. Germline V gene sequence: CDR1 GTSNPN, CDR2 SVGIG (reference sequence). The CDR3 sequence is 11 residues long. CDR3 nucleotide sequence: TGTGCTGCCCCCGAGAGCTATGGCTACACCTTC. Translating it yields CAAPESYGYTF.

The J gene is TRBJ1-1, the V gene TRBV30; 7 bases line up with TRBD1. The J segment lost 5 bases and the V segment lost 7 bases, leaving 10 bases of the junction unmatched. The CDR3 has 13 amino acids. Germline CDR1 GTSNPN, CDR2 SVGIG (reference sequence). For the CDR3, the DNA is TGTGCCTTACGACAGGGCCGAGGAACTGAAGCTTTCTTT. It specifies CALRQGRGTEAFF. The complete variable domain, with remaining parts taken from reference TRBV30 and TRBJ1-1, reads SQTIHQWPATLVQPVGSPLSLECTVEGTSNPNLYWYRQAAGRGLQLLFYSVGIGQISSEVPQNLSASRPQDRQFILSSKKLLLSDSGFYLCALRQGRGTEAFFGQGTRLTVV.

The chain employs TRBV19 and TRBJ2-1; 7 positions agree with TRBD1. The CDR3 covers 14 residues. CDR1 is LNHDA, CDR2 SQIVND, per germline (reference sequence). V shed 4 bases and J 7 bases; nucleotides not matched to a gene: 7. The CDR3 DNA sequence: TGTGCCAGTAGTAGGGGGACAGTACGTAATGAGCAGTTCTTC. Protein product: CASSRGTVRNEQFF.

The V gene is TRBV5-1, the J gene TRBJ2-6; D remains ambiguous. The CDR3 loop spans 15 amino acids. Germline-derived CDR1 and CDR2 are SGHRS and YFSETQ. Trimming cost V 4 bases and J 0 bases, with 8 bases left between them. CDR3 region: CASSPDLSGANVLTF. The DNA of the CDR3 is TGCGCCAGCAGCCCGGACCTCTCTGGGGCCAACGTCCTGACTTTC.

The chain uses TRBV9 and TRBJ2-2; 11 nucleotides match TRBD2. The CDR3 sequence is 17 residues long. Per germline, CDR1 SGDLS and CDR2 YYNGEE. The V segment lost 1 base and the J segment 4 bases; nucleotides outside the gene matches: 6. CDR3 nucleotides: TGTGCCAGCAGCGTATTCTCCGGGACTAGCGGCACCGGGGAGCTGTTTTTT. As protein: CASSVFSGTSGTGELFF.

V and J are TRBV19 and TRBJ1-5; D unclear. Trimming removed 0 bases at V and 0 bases at J, with 3 bases between. The CDR3 extends over 14 amino acids. In germline, CDR1 is LNHDA, CDR2 SQIVND (reference sequence). The CDR3 DNA reads TGTGCCAGTAGTATAGAGGTTAGCAATCAGCCCCAGCATTTT. Encoded protein: CASSIEVSNQPQHF. Looking up the rest from reference TRBV19 and TRBJ1-5 gives the full variable domain: DGGITQSPKYLFRKEGQNVTLSCEQNLNHDAMYWYRQDPGQGLRLIYYSQIVNDFQKGDIAEGYSVSREKKESFPLTVTSAQKNPTAFYLCASSIEVSNQPQHFGDGTRLSIL.

The chain links TRBV10-1 to TRBJ2-1, with 7 bases that match TRBD1. The CDR3 length is 16 residues. V gave up 4 bases and J gave up 2 bases; unmatched junction bases: 8. Germline values: CDR1 WNHNN, CDR2 SYGVQD (reference sequence). The CDR3 reads CASSADRAPTYNEQFF. CDR3 bases: TGCGCCAGCAGTGCTGACAGGGCCCCAACCTACAATGAGCAGTTCTTC.

The V gene is TRBV7-3, the J gene TRBJ2-4; the D gene is possibly TRBD2 (5 bases). Germline CDR1 reads SGHTA; CDR2 reads FQGTGA. Trimming stripped 2 bases from V and 7 bases from J, with 12 bases between. The CDR3 sequence is 14 residues long. The CDR3 DNA sequence: TGTGCCAGCAGCTTAGGACTGTCGGGGAACATTCAGTACTTC. It is translated as CASSLGLSGNIQYF.

This chain joins TRBV30 and TRBJ1-5; 9 nucleotides align to TRBD1. The germline gives CDR1 GTSNPN, CDR2 SVGIG (reference sequence). Unmatched junction bases numbered 4, after V lost 0 bases and J lost 7 bases. This CDR3 comprises 14 residues. This CDR3 reads CAWSVVDRGQPQHF. The CDR3 DNA follows: TGTGCCTGGAGTGTAGTGGACAGGGGACAGCCCCAGCATTTT.

The gene calls are TRBV5-4 and TRBJ2-6; 9 positions agree with TRBD2. CDR1 and CDR2 (germline): SGHNT, YYREEE (reference sequence). The CDR3 is made up of 18 amino acids. Trimming at V came to 0 bases and at J to 0 bases, leaving 4 bases not matched to a gene. CDR3 region: CASSLGAGGPSGANVLTF. In DNA, the CDR3 is TGTGCCAGCAGCTTGGGTGCGGGGGGGCCCTCTGGGGCCAACGTCCTGACTTTC.

This clone has only a few counts. The chain uses TRBV6-1 and TRBJ1-6; TRBD1 aligns across 9 bases. The germline V gene has CDR1 MNHNS and CDR2 SASEGT. The junction had 8 bases not matched to a gene; V was cut back by 1 base and J by 4 bases. The CDR3 has 18 residues. In DNA form, the CDR3 reads TGTGCCAGCAGTGAAGTTTATACAGGGGGCTCGTATAATTCACCCCTCCACTTT. Residues: CASSEVYTGGSYNSPLHF.

The chain is built from TRBV6-5 and TRBJ1-6; D is perhaps TRBD1 (5 bases). Germline V gene lookup returns CDR1 MNHEY and CDR2 SVGAGI. The CDR3 runs 14 residues. Trimming removed 7 bases from V and 6 bases from J, with 13 bases in between. CDR3 amino acids: CASTPTVTNSPLHF. CDR3 nucleotides: TGTGCCAGCACCCCGACAGTGACTAATTCACCCCTCCACTTT.

Concerning this clone: The same CDR3 also results from other DNA sequences found in this sample. J is TRBJ2-5 and V is TRBV6-5; tentative D call: TRBD1 (6 bases). The CDR3 has 13 residues. Germline CDR1 MNHEY, CDR2 SVGAGI. V lost 6 bases and J 1 base, leaving 9 bases between the germline ends. This chain's CDR3 is CASSRTVQETQYF. CDR3 coding DNA: TGTGCCAGCAGCCGGACAGTCCAAGAGACCCAGTACTTC.

V and J are TRBV6-1 and TRBJ1-4; D is uncertain. Germline CDR1 is MNHNS and CDR2 is SASEGT. The CDR3 runs to 15 residues. V was cut by 6 bases and J by 1 base, with 12 bases left in between. DNA for the CDR3: TGTGCCAGCAGCCGGACGGGGATAACTAATGAAAAACTGTTTTTT. This translates into CASSRTGITNEKLFF.

V and J are TRBV27 and TRBJ1-1; D is uncertain. The CDR3 sequence is 12 residues long. The germline gives CDR1 MNHEY, CDR2 SMNVEV (reference sequence). V was clipped by 5 bases and J by 5 bases, with 9 bases between them. CDR3 DNA sequence: TGTGCCAGCAGTGAGTCGTCGACTGAAGCTTTCTTT. It encodes CASSESSTEAFF.

The rearrangement uses TRBV6-6 and TRBJ1-2, with a possible D match to TRBD1 (6 bases). Trimming left V 2 bases short and J 8 bases short, with 9 bases between. This CDR3 spans 12 amino acids. In germline, CDR1 is MNHNY, CDR2 SVGAGI (reference sequence). CDR3 loop: CASSYPGEGYTF. In DNA form, the CDR3 reads TGTGCCAGCAGTTACCCAGGGGAGGGCTACACCTTC.